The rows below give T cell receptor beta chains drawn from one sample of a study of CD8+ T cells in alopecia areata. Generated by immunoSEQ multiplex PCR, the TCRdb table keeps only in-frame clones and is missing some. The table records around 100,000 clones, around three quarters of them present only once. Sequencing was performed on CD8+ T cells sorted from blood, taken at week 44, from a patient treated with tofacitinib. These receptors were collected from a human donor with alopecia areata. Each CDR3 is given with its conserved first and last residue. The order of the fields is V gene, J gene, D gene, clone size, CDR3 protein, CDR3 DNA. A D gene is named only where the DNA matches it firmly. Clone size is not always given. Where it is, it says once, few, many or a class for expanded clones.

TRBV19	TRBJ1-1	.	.	CASSIPPEGNTEAFF	TGTGCCAGTAGTATACCCCCCGAGGGGAACACTGAAGCTTTCTTT
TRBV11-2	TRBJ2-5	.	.	CASSLVAEAGQETQYF	TGTGCCAGCAGCTTAGTAGCCGAAGCGGGCCAAGAGACCCAGTACTTC
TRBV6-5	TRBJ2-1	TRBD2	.	CASSYSSGETYNEQFF	TGTGCCAGCAGTTACTCTAGCGGGGAGACCTACAATGAGCAGTTCTTC
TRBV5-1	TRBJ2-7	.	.	CASSTDGSSYEQYF	TGCGCCAGCAGCACGGACGGGAGCTCCTACGAGCAGTACTTC
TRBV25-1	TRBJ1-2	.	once	CASSEYSTIGYTF	TGTGCCAGCAGTGAATATTCCACAATTGGCTACACCTTC
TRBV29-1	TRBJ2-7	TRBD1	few	CSVETGGSYEQYF	TGCAGCGTTGAAACAGGGGGGTCCTACGAGCAGTACTTC
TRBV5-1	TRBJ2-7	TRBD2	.	CASSPSGGQTYEQYF	TGCGCCAGCAGCCCCAGCGGGGGGCAAACCTACGAGCAGTACTTC
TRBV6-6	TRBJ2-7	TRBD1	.	CASSYKDRDYEQYF	TGTGCCAGCAGTTACAAGGACAGGGACTACGAGCAGTACTTC
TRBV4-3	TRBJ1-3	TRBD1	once	CASSQDRGPGNTIYF	TGCGCCAGCAGCCAGGACAGGGGGCCCGGAAACACCATATATTTT
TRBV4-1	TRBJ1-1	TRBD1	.	CASSQGQGSSEAFF	TGCGCCAGCAGCCAGGGACAGGGAAGTTCTGAAGCTTTCTTT
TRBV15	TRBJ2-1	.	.	CATSRTTHEQFF	TGTGCCACCAGCAGGACAACTCATGAGCAGTTCTTC
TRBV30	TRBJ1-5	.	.	CAWSPSQYQPQHF	TGTGCCTGGAGTCCATCACAGTATCAGCCCCAGCATTTT
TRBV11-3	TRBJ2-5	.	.	CASSLELGLRETQYF	TGTGCCAGCAGCTTAGAGCTGGGCTTGAGGGAGACCCAGTACTTC
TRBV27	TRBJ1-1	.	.	CASQGGSTEAFF	TGTGCCAGCCAAGGAGGGAGCACTGAAGCTTTCTTT
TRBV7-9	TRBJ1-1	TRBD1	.	CASSNRGGRNTEAFF	TGTGCCAGCAGCAACAGAGGGGGCAGGAACACTGAAGCTTTCTTT
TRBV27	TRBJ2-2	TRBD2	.	CASTAGQNTGELFF	TGTGCCAGCACAGCGGGGCAGAACACCGGGGAGCTGTTTTTT
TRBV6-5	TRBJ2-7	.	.	CASSYSSGNEQYF	TGTGCCAGCAGTTACTCGTCGGGCAACGAGCAGTACTTC
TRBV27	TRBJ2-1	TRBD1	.	CASSISGTAHNEQFF	TGTGCCAGCAGTATCTCCGGGACAGCCCACAATGAGCAGTTCTTC
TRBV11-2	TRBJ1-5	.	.	CASSRGSSNQPQHF	TGTGCCAGCAGCCGGGGCAGCAGCAATCAGCCCCAGCATTTT
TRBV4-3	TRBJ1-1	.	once	CASSPYPGGLAFF	TGCGCCAGCAGCCCGTATCCTGGGGGGCTAGCTTTCTTT
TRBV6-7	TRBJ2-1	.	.	CASIGVSARGSYNEQFF	TGTGCCAGCATAGGGGTAAGCGCTAGGGGCTCCTACAATGAGCAGTTCTTC
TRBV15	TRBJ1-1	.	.	CATSSDWNTEAFF	TGTGCCACCAGCTCAGACTGGAACACTGAAGCTTTCTTT
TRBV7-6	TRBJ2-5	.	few	CASSPSGGQKETQYF	TGTGCCAGCAGTCCCTCGGGGGGACAGAAAGAGACCCAGTACTTC
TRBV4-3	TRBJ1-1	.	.	CASSQDRVAGEAFF	TGCGCCAGCAGCCAAGATCGTGTCGCGGGGGAAGCTTTCTTT